Sequencing of this TCR beta chain was carried out in a study of T cell responses to AZD1222 COVID-19 vaccine. Comments on this clone: As yet, its antigen is unknown.

General study points: Of spike-specific TCRs, nearly half reportedly target regions left unmutated in variants. The sample set comprised mostly white British donors with more females, and clonal diversity was possibly underestimated. Receipt of two AZD1222 doses was followed by a rise in Spike-specific TCR breadth and depth. Baseline antibody screening turned up just 6 or 7 seropositive AZD1222 recipients.

Trimming cost V 0 bases and J 7 bases; bases outside gene matches: 11. CDR1 and CDR2 (germline): MGHRA, YSYEKL. This CDR3 is 16 amino acids long. The repertoire was sequenced with immunoSEQ multiplex PCR; TCRdb's copy has only in-frame clones and lacks some. The sample contains more than 140,000 clones, approximately 89% of which appear only once. The chain links TRBV4-1 to TRBJ1-2; 7 nucleotides agree with TRBD1. The TCR was taken from an adult in good health. The starting material was peripheral blood, obtained on day 0 of AZD1222 vaccination. The DNA of the CDR3 is TGCGCCAGCAGCCAAGAGGTATGGGCGACAGGGATTGGCTACACCTTC. Amino acid sequence: CASSQEVWATGIGYTF.